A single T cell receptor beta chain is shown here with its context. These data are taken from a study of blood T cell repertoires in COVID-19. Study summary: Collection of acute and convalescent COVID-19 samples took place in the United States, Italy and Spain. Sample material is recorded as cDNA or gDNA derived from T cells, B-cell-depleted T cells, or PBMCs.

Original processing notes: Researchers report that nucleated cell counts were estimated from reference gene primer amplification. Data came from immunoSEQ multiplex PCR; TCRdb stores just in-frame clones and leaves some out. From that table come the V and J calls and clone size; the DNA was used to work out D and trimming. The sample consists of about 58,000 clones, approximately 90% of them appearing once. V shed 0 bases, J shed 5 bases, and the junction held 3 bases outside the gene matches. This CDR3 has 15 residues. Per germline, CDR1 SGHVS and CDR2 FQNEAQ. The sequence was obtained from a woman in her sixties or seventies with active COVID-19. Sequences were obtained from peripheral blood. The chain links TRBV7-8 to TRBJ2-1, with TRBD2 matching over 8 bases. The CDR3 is CASSLALAGNNEQFF. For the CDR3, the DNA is TGTGCCAGCAGCTTAGCTCTAGCGGGCAACAATGAGCAGTTCTTC. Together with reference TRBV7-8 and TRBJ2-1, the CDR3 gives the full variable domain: GAGVSQSPRYKVAKRGQDVALRCDPISGHVSLFWYQQALGQGPEFLTYFQNEAQLDKSGLPSDRFFAERPEGSVSTLKIQRTQQEDSAVYLCASSLALAGNNEQFFGPGTRLTVL.